The clone carrying this T cell receptor (beta chain) was seen more than once but under ten times. Antigen: not known. The J segment lost 6 bases and the V segment lost 0 bases, leaving 2 bases of the junction unmatched. Germline loops: CDR1 SGHAT, CDR2 FQNNGV. The CDR3 has 14 residues. This entry comes from a study of regulatory T cells in long-lasting Graves disease. Background on the study: The term persistent Graves' disease signified upward of 5 years on antithyroid drugs with positive TSH receptor antibodies. General study points: The sample size was small, and this may have reduced accuracy. Persistent disease showed a preference for TRBV28, TRBJ1-2 and TRBJ2-5.

Time point denoted: persistent/refractory GD, antithyroid drugs over 5 years with positive TRAb. Extracted PBMC RNA gave rise to the TCR library. The patients included were those that came from an endocrinology department in Xi'an, China. Construction of the TCR beta libraries employed iRepertoire HTBI primers in conjunction with Arm-PCR of CDR3 regions. One entry per CDR3 protein results from TCRdb running MiXCR on the multiplex PCR reads. The sample has 350,000 to 500,000 distinct CDR3 sequences, around 20% seen once. This clonotype was obtained from a female donor with Graves disease. Specimen: peripheral blood mononuclear cells (PBMCs), collected when the disease was refractory, from a patient treated with antithyroid drugs. This rearrangement joins TRBV11-2 to TRBJ2-3; 8 positions agree with TRBD2. The CDR3: CASSLDPGGDTQYF. The CDR3, as DNA: TGTGCCAGCAGCTTAGATCCGGGGGGGGATACGCAGTATTTT.